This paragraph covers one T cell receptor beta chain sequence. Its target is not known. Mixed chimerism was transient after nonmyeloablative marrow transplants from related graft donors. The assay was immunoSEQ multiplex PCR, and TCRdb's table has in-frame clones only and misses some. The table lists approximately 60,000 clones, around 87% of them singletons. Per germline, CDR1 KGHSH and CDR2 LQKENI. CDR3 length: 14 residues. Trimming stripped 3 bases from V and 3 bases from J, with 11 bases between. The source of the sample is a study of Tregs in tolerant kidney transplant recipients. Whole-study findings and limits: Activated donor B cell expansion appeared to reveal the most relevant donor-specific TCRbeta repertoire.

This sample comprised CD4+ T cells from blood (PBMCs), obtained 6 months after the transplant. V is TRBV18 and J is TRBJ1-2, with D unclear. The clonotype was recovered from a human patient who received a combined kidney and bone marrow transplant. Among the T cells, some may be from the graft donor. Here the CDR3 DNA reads TGTGCCAGCTCACCGTCGCGGAAAGACTATGGCTACACCTTC. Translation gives CASSPSRKDYGYTF.